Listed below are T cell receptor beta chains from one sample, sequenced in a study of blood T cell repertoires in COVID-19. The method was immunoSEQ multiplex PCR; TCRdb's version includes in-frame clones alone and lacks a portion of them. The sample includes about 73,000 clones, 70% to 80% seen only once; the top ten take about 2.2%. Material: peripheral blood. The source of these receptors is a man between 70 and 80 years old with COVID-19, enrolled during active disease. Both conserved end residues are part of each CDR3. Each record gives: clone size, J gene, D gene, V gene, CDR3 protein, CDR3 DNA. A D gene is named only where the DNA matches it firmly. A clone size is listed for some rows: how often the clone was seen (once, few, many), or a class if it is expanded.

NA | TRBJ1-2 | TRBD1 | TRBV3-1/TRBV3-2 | CASNMDRGTYGYTF | TGTGCCAGCAACATGGACAGGGGCACCTATGGCTACACCTTC
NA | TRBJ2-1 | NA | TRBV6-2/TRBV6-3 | CASSYRGGQGYTGGPRNEQFF | TGTGCCAGCAGTTACCGAGGGGGACAGGGATATACGGGAGGGCCTCGAAATGAGCAGTTCTTC
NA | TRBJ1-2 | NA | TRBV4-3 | CASSQDLGGHYGYTF | TGCGCCAGCAGCCAAGATCTAGGAGGCCATTATGGCTACACCTTC
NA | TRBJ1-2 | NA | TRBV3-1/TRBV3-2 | CASSQSEGSGYTF | TGTGCCAGCAGCCAGTCAGAGGGATCTGGCTACACCTTC
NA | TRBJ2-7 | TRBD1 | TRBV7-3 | CASGQGVYEQYF | TGTGCCAGTGGACAGGGGGTTTACGAGCAGTACTTC
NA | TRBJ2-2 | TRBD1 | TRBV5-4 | CASSLNWGQSGELFF | TGTGCCAGCAGCTTGAATTGGGGACAGTCCGGGGAGCTGTTTTTT
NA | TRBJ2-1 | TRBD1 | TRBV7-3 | CASSPGQGINEQFF | TGTGCCAGCAGCCCCGGACAGGGGATAAATGAGCAGTTCTTC
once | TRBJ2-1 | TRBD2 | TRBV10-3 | CAISELAGLSEQFF | TGTGCCATCAGTGAGCTAGCGGGGCTGAGTGAGCAGTTCTTC
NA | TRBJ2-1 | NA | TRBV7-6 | CASSLAGSRGHEQFF | TGTGCCAGCAGCTTAGCGGGCAGCCGAGGGCATGAGCAGTTCTTC
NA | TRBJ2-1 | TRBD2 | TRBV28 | CASREREVEQFF | TGTGCCAGCAGAGAGCGGGAGGTTGAGCAGTTCTTC
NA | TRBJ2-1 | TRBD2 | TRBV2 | CASSEGLAAYNEQFF | TGTGCCAGCAGTGAAGGTCTAGCGGCCTACAATGAGCAGTTCTTC
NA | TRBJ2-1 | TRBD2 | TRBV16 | CASSQSASGQYNEQFF | TGTGCCAGCAGCCAATCGGCTAGCGGCCAATACAATGAGCAGTTCTTC
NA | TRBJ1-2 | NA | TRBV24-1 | CATSREPNYGYTF | TGTGCCACCAGCCGAGAGCCTAACTATGGCTACACCTTC
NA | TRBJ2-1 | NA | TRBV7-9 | CASSFRTNGDEQFF | TGTGCCAGCAGCTTTCGGACAAACGGCGATGAGCAGTTCTTC
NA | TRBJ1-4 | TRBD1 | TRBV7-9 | CASSLPDRVGEKLFF | TGTGCCAGCAGCCTACCGGACAGGGTAGGTGAAAAACTGTTTTTT
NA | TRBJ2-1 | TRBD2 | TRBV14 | CASSLGLAGDGEQFF | TGTGCCAGCAGCCTCGGACTAGCGGGAGATGGTGAGCAGTTCTTC
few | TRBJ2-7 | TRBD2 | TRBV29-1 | CSGGAGVFEQYF | TGCAGCGGGGGAGCGGGAGTTTTCGAGCAGTACTTC
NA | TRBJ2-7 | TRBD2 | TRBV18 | CASSPRPPSGRALVYEQYF | TGTGCCAGCTCACCGCGTCCTCCTAGCGGGAGGGCCCTCGTATACGAGCAGTACTTC
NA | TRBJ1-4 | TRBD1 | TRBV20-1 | CSASQGGNEKLFF | TGCAGTGCTAGTCAGGGGGGTAATGAAAAACTGTTTTTT
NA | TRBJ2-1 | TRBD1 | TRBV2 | CASSDRLYNEQFF | TGTGCCAGCTCGGACAGGTTATACAATGAGCAGTTCTTC
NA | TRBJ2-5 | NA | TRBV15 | CATSRRLGGRTETQYF | TGTGCCACCAGCCGACGCCTCGGGGGGCGCACAGAGACCCAGTACTTC
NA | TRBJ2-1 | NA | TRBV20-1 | CSAESVYEQFF | TGCAGTGCGGAGAGCGTCTATGAGCAGTTCTTC
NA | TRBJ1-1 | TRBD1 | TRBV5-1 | CASSLGTGGTEAFF | TGCGCCAGCAGCTTGGGGACAGGGGGCACTGAAGCTTTCTTT
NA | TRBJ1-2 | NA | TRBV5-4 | CASSLVSENYGYTF | TGTGCCAGCAGCTTGGTGTCAGAAAACTATGGCTACACCTTC
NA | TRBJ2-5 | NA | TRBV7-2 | CASSPLGGSSDPYF | TGTGCCAGCAGCCCCCTCGGAGGTAGCTCAGACCCTTACTTC
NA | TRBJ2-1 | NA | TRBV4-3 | CASSPEVYNEQFF | TGCGCCAGCAGCCCCGAGGTATACAATGAGCAGTTCTTC
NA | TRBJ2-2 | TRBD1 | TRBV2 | CASIRETGPGELFF | TGTGCCAGCATCAGAGAGACAGGGCCCGGGGAGCTGTTTTTT
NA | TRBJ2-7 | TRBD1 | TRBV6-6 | CASRTLDRGYEQYF | TGTGCCAGCAGGACTTTGGACAGGGGCTACGAGCAGTACTTC
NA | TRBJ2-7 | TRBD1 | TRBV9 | CASSPTGQGNEQYF | TGTGCCAGCAGCCCTACGGGACAGGGGAACGAGCAGTACTTC
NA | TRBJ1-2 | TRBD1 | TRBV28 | CASRLGTGRHYGYTF | TGTGCCAGCCGTTTGGGGACAGGCAGACACTATGGCTACACCTTC
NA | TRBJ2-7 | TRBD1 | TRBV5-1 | CASSLETGASYEQYF | TGCGCCAGCAGCTTGGAGACAGGGGCTTCCTACGAGCAGTACTTC
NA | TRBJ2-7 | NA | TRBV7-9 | CASSSHYEQYF | TGTGCCAGCAGCAGCCACTACGAGCAGTACTTC
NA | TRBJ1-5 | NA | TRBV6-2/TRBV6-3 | CASSGRSGSRSNQPQHF | TGTGCCAGCAGTGGGAGGTCAGGTTCAAGAAGCAATCAGCCCCAGCATTTT
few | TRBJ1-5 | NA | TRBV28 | CASSSVLRVYLAPQHF | TGTGCCAGCAGCTCAGTGTTGAGGGTGTACCTCGCGCCCCAGCATTTT
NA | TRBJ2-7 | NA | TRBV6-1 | CASSEGSGKNYEQYF | TGTGCCAGCAGTGAAGGTTCAGGGAAAAACTACGAGCAGTACTTC
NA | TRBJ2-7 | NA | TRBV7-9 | CASGGASGSYEQYF | TGTGCCAGCGGGGGGGCTAGCGGATCCTACGAGCAGTACTTC
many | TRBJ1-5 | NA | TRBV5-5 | CASSLGGGATQPQHF | TGTGCCAGCAGCTTGGGTGGGGGGGCCACACAGCCCCAGCATTTT
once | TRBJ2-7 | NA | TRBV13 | CASSWAEGEQYF | TGTGCCAGCAGCTGGGCGGAGGGCGAGCAGTACTTC
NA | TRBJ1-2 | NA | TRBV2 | CASSEARGLGGYTF | TGTGCCAGCAGTGAAGCCAGGGGCCTTGGGGGCTACACCTTC
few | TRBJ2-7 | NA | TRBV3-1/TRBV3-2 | CASSSSGLEEYF | TGTGCCAGCAGTTCGAGCGGGCTGGAGGAGTACTTC
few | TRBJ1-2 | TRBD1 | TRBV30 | CAWTIPGVGTGVGYTF | TGTGCCTGGACGATCCCTGGGGTGGGGACAGGGGTTGGCTACACCTTC
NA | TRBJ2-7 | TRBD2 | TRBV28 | CASSTGGLNSYEQYF | TGTGCCAGCAGTACGGGAGGCCTTAACTCCTACGAGCAGTACTTC